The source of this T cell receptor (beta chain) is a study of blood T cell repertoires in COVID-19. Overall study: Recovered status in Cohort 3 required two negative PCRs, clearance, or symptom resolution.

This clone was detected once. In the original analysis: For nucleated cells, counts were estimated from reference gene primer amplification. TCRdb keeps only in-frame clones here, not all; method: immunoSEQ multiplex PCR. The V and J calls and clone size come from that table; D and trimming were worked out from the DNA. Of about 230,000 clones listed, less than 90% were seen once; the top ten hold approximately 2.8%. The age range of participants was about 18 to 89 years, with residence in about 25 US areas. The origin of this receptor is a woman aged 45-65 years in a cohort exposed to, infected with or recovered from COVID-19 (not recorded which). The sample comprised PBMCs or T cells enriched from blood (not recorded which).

CDR3 DNA sequence: TGTGCCAGCAGCTTAGGTGCAGGGGCGAATGAAAAACTGTTTTTT. Its translation is CASSLGAGANEKLFF. This chain joins TRBV11-2 and TRBJ1-4; D might be TRBD1 (6 bases). Germline values: CDR1 SGHAT, CDR2 FQNNGV. Trimming stripped 1 base from V and 5 bases from J, with 11 bases between. CDR3 length: 15 residues.